The source of this T cell receptor (beta chain) is a study of T-cell memory formation after mild COVID-19. Study information: Largely, the TCR clusters proved donor specific. Study-level findings and limits: From day 15 to 85, contracting clones were balanced between CD4 and CD8, whereas later expanders leaned toward CD4+. CD4+ contracting clones were found mainly in CM and EM, and CD8+ ones in EMRA.

Of note for this clonotype: Its target is unknown.

This CDR3 comprises 15 residues. Germline V gives CDR1 KGHSH, CDR2 LQKENI. With 3 bases clipped from V and 3 bases from J, the junction kept 5 bases outside the gene matches. A single record per CDR3 protein comes from TCRdb applying MiXCR to the 5' RACE reads. The table records about 250,000 distinct CDR3 sequences, around 17% of them present only once. This TCR derives from a man aged 18 to 30 who had mild COVID-19 (a few samples of this study predate the infection). Cell type and time point are not known. Sequencing was carried out using PBMCs or a T cell subset sorted from them (not recorded which). V and J are TRBV18 and TRBJ2-1, with 7 nucleotides matching TRBD2. The CDR3, as DNA: TGTGCCAGCTCACCTATAAGCGGGGACTACAATGAGCAGTTCTTC. Translation gives CASSPISGDYNEQFF.